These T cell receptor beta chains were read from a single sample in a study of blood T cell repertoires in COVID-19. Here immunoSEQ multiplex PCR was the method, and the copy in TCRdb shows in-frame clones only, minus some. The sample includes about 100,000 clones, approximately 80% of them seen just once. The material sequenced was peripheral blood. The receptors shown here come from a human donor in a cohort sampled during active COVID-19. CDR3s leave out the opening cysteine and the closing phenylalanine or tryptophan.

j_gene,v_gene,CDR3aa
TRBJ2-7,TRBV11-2,ASSLAGLAGGYEQY
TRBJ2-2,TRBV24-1,ATSDKRQSQYTGELF
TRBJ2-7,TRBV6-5,ASRPRTSGRGEQY
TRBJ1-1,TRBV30,AWSPIRDRAPEAF
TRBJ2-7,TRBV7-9,ASSRDAGLPY
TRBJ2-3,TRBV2,ASGPSGGPTDTQY
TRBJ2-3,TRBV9,ASSVTYTGPNTQY
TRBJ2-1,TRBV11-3,ASSLGWLAGGSDYNEQF
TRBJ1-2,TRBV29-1,SGGDTNYGYT
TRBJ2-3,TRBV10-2,ASSDVTITDTQY
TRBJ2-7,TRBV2,ASRKDTSYEQY
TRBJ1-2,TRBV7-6,ASSPRQGGGYT
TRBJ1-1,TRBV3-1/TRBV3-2,ASSQGANTEAF
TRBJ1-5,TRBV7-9,ASSLAANSNQPQH
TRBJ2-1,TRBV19,ASSIQGVVYNEQF
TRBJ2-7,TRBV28,ASNQLAEDYEQY
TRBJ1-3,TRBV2,ASRKGQGGNTIY
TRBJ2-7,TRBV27,ASLAPGGEQY
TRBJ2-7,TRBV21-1,ASSKGGQDYEQY
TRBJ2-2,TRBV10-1,AVRVRGRANTGELF
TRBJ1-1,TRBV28,ASSLDGVNTEAF
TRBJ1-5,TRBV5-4,ASSLGGSNQPQH
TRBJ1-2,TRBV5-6,ASTRGYGYT
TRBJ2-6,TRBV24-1,ATSSSGSGANVLT
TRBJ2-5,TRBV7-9,ASSTRAGSPGVTQY
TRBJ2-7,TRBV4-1,ASSPNPGGSPYEQY
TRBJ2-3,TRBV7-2,ASSLTSGGADTQY
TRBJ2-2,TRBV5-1,ASSLDRQNTGELF
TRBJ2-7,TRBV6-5,ASSLQGNIGEQY
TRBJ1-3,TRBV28,ASSPDRVGNTIY
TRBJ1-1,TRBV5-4,ASSSGQLNTEAF
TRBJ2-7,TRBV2,ASLGTVGGKQY
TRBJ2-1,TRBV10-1,ASTRIDYNEQF
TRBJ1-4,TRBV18,ASSTQGASEKLF
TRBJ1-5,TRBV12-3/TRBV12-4,ASSRTANQPQH
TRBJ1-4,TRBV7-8,ASSARDSYNEKLF
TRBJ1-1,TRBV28,ASRTRLGNTEAF
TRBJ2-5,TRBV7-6,ASSLGQGYQETQY
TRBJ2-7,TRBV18,ASSSTGEQY
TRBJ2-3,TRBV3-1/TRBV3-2,ASSQGGGGEIGTQY
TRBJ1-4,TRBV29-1,SVYGSGEKLF
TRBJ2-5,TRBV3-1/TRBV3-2,ASSQRKRVGTQY
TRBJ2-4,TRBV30,ACAGGVGNIQY
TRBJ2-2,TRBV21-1,ASSSGYWITGELF
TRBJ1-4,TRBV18,ASSPPGGEKLF
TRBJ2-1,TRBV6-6,ASSYRLAADNEQF
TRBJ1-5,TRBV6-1,ASSEAGTGIEPQH
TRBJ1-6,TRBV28,ASSKPGQNNSPLH
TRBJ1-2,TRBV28,ASSLNWGYT
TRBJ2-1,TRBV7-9,ASAPPGLAKNEQF
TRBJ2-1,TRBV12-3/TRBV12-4,ASSLGSGEQF
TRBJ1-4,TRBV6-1,ASSEGDRDNEKLF
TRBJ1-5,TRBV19,ASSKVGQAVSGNQPQH
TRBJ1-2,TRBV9,ASSDSLFYGYT
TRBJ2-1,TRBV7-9,ASSPPGVSGNEQF
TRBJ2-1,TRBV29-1,SVGIGVDQF
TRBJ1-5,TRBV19,ASTVDQGGNQPQH
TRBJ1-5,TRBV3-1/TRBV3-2,ASSQGRGNQPQH
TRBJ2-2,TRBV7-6,ASSLAQGTNTGELF
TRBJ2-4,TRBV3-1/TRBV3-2,ASSQALSVGNIQY